This TCR beta chain was found in a study of blood T cell repertoires in COVID-19 (TCRdb year 2020). Notes on the research overall: Collaborator samples came from the United States, Italy and Spain and covered acute and convalescent phases of COVID-19. The material from the prospective study consisted of cDNA or gDNA derived from T cells, B-cell-depleted T cells, or PBMCs. The dataset comprised deeply sampled blood TCRbeta repertoires from subjects exposed to, actively infected with, or recovered from COVID-19. A freely available public database, intended as a resource for researchers studying the immune response to SARS-CoV-2, is where the repertoires were released. Samples were obtained from the ongoing ImmuneRACE study (first 160 participants) and from about 1,300 subjects provided by 6 global collaborators. Nearly every sample came with metadata listing a de-identified subject ID, COVID-19 status, age in years and sex. Where HLA class I and class II types were available, the types were taken from metadata supplied by the sample provider, not from assay-based typing.

Concerning this clone: The specificity of this receptor is unknown. No much larger clone is present one base from it, and per-base qualities are unavailable.

The CDR3 starts with the cysteine, ends with the phenylalanine, and has 12 residues. This entry keeps only the CDR3 DNA: 36 bases, framed from base 1. Sequences SEHNR (CDR1) and FQNEAQ (CDR2) are obtained from the germline V gene (reference sequence). Trimmed from V: 6 bases; trimmed from J: 10 bases; junction bases lacking a gene match: 4. Overall study results and their limits: The quantity of clinical and demographic metadata differed by source and by participant and was supplied without curation.

One collaborating source in Seattle enrolled patients while the patients were actively infected and followed the patients over time throughout the course of disease. The collaborating institutions used their own protocols to collect whole blood in K2EDTA tubes. For TCRbeta analysis, collaborators shipped samples as frozen whole blood, isolated PBMCs, or DNA extracted from either of those sample types. TCRbeta CDR3 regions were amplified from genomic DNA by means of the immunoSEQ Assay, a bias-controlled multiplex PCR. Per the source publication's procedure: Nucleated cell counts per sample were estimated from amplification of reference gene primers within the assay. Sequence reads were collapsed and filtered to measure the absolute abundance of every unique TCRbeta CDR3 rearrangement. For each sample, productive Simpson clonality was calculated as the square root of Simpson's diversity index across productive rearrangements. Imported from immuneACCESS, the table was reduced by TCRdb to in-frame sequences with V and J called. These copies leave out some clones; in studies compared against another copy, an unresolved V gene accounts for under half, and the cause of the remainder is not known. V, J and clone size are those of that table, while D and trimming were read from the DNA. This sample gives a few hundred thousand clones in total; more than 80% of them show up just once. The ten largest account for roughly 6.1% of the sample.

The sequence was obtained from a woman aged 45 to 65 with COVID-19, enrolled during active disease. The receptor chain draws on TRBV7-9 and TRBJ2-1; 9 central nucleotides agree with TRBD1. Sequenced input: peripheral blood. Here is the DNA: TGTGCCAGCAGAAATACAGGGGGCGAGCAGTTCTTC. Translated, this is CASRNTGGEQFF. Here the CDR3 is joined to the reference TRBV7-9 and TRBJ2-1 genes, and the full variable domain is: DTGVSQNPRHKITKRGQNVTFRCDPISEHNRLYWYRQTLGQGPEFLTYFQNEAQLEKSRLLSDRFSAERPKGSFSTLEIQRTEQGDSAMYLCASRNTGGEQFFGPGTRLTVL.